One and the same sample provided the 32 T cell receptor beta chains below, sequenced in a study of T cell repertoires in cytomegalovirus infection. TCRdb recomputed calls from the reads with MiXCR, one row per CDR3 protein. The sample lists 400,000 to 550,000 distinct CDR3 sequences, approximately 10% occurring once. Source material: PBMCs. The receptor set was obtained from a human donor in good health (CMV status not recorded). Some clones in this sample may be carry-over from other donors' samples.

This clonotype was observed a few times. The gene calls are TRBV4-2 and TRBJ2-7; 8 bases are shared with TRBD2. The germline gives CDR1 LGHNA, CDR2 YNFKEQ. CDR3 length: 16 amino acids. V was clipped by 0 bases and J by 2 bases; unmatched bases: 6. For the CDR3, the DNA is TGTGCCAGCAGCCAAGATAGCGGGACCCTCACCTACGAGCAGTACTTC. The encoded protein is CASSQDSGTLTYEQYF.

Comments on this clonotype: The junction departs from germline at one end; a sequencing error may be responsible. The V gene is TRBV3-1, the J gene TRBJ1-1; tentatively, D is TRBD1 (6 bases). The CDR3 totals 14 residues. The germline CDR1 and CDR2 sequences are LGHDT and YNNKEL (reference sequence). CDR3 residues: CTSSQPQGSTEAFF. The DNA of the CDR3 is TGTACCAGCAGCCAACCACAGGGTAGCACTGAAGCTTTCTTT.

This clonotype has ten or more counts. The gene calls are TRBV7-2 and TRBJ2-1; 12 bases align to TRBD2. V shed 5 bases, J shed 8 bases, and the junction held 7 bases outside the gene matches. In germline, CDR1 is SGHTA, CDR2 FQGNSA. The CDR3 runs to 15 residues. The CDR3 protein is CASSMLAGGLYEQFF. CDR3 DNA: TGTGCCAGCAGCATGCTAGCGGGAGGGCTCTATGAGCAGTTCTTC.

This clonotype was seen repeatedly, ten times or more. One end of the junction fails to match germline, which may point to a read error. The chain links TRBV5-1 to TRBJ1-4, with D tentatively TRBD1 (5 bases). Germline V lookup: CDR1 SGHRS, CDR2 YFSETQ. This CDR3 has 13 amino acids. This CDR3 is CASSQQGGEKLFF. In nucleotides, the CDR3 is TGTGCCAGCAGCCAGCAGGGTGGGGAAAAACTGTTTTTT.

The chain combines TRBV4-2 with TRBJ2-6; no clear D gene. Germline V gives CDR1 LGHNA, CDR2 YNFKEQ. CDR3 size: 15 residues. The V end was cut by 4 bases, the J end by 2 bases, with 9 bases between. The CDR3 DNA follows: TGTGCCAGCAGCCGTGGGGAAACTGGGGCCAACGTCCTGACTTTC. Amino acids: CASSRGETGANVLTF.

This clonotype was seen ten or more times. The chain employs TRBV7-9 and TRBJ2-3, with 11 bases matching TRBD1. V trimming: 4 bases; J trimming: 6 bases; junction bases outside the gene matches: 9. The germline V gene has CDR1 SEHNR and CDR2 FQNEAQ (reference sequence). This CDR3 comprises 16 residues. The CDR3 is CASSYTGTGGMDTQYF. The CDR3 nucleotides read TGTGCCAGCAGCTACACCGGGACAGGGGGGATGGATACGCAGTATTTT. Full variable domain (missing parts from reference TRBV7-9 and TRBJ2-3): DTGVSQNPRHKITKRGQNVTFRCDPISEHNRLYWYRQTLGQGPEFLTYFQNEAQLEKSRLLSDRFSAERPKGSFSTLEIQRTEQGDSAMYLCASSYTGTGGMDTQYFGPGTRLTVL.

The V and J genes are TRBV28 and TRBJ2-3; D not certain. V lost 5 bases and J 2 bases, leaving 17 bases between the germline ends. Germline V gene sequence: CDR1 MDHEN, CDR2 SYDVKM. CDR3 length: 16 amino acids. CDR3 nucleotide sequence: TGTGCCAGCAGTCAAATCCGGAGTCTTTCCACAGATACGCAGTATTTT. It yields the protein CASSQIRSLSTDTQYF.

The chain recombines TRBV5-1 with TRBJ1-1, with TRBD1 identical over 8 bases. With 0 bases clipped from V and 6 bases from J, the junction kept 10 bases outside the gene matches. The germline V gene has CDR1 SGHRS and CDR2 YFSETQ. CDR3 length: 16 residues. The CDR3 sequence: CASSLAGRGPESEAFF. CDR3 sequence (DNA): TGCGCCAGCAGCTTGGCCGGCAGGGGGCCGGAGTCTGAAGCTTTCTTT.

This clonotype was picked up many times. The J gene is TRBJ2-2, the V gene TRBV24-1; no definite D call. CDR3 size: 14 residues. The germline CDR1 and CDR2 sequences are KGHDR and SFDVKD. V was shortened by 7 bases and J by 1 base, with 9 bases between the two germline ends. The CDR3 nucleotides read TGTGCCACCAGCACACCGGGGAACACCGGGGAGCTGTTTTTT. Translating it yields CATSTPGNTGELFF.

This clonotype has at least ten counts. CDR3 sequence: CASSSYLGTDRTDTQYF. The CDR3 region has the DNA TGTGCCAGCAGCTCTTATCTCGGGACAGATCGCACAGATACGCAGTATTTT. The gene calls are TRBV11-3 and TRBJ2-3, with 7 bases matching TRBD1. This CDR3 spans 17 amino acids. Germline CDR1 and CDR2: SGHNT and YENEEA. With 4 bases clipped from V and 1 base from J, the junction kept 11 bases outside the gene matches.

In its sample, this clonotype was seen a few times. The chain links TRBV29-1 to TRBJ2-1; TRBD2 matches at 10 bases. The CDR3 contains 13 residues. The germline gives CDR1 SQVTM, CDR2 ANQGSEA. V shed 4 bases and J 7 bases; nucleotides not matched to a gene: 4. The DNA of the CDR3 is TGCAGCGTTGTGGGACTAGCGACTAATGAGCAGTTCTTC. It yields the protein CSVVGLATNEQFF.

This clonotype was detected ten times or more. The rearrangement joins TRBV12-3 or TRBV12-4 to TRBJ1-5, with a possible D match to TRBD1 (6 bases). V lost 6 bases, J lost 8 bases, and 20 bases lay in between. This CDR3 has 15 amino acids. The CDR3 coding sequence is TGTGCCAGCAGCTTGTTGAACCGGGACAAGGAGCCCCAGCATTTT. This translates into CASSLLNRDKEPQHF.

This clonotype was found many times. The V and J genes are TRBV20-1 and TRBJ1-6; D is unresolved. CDR1 is DFQATT and CDR2 is SNEGSKA in the germline V gene (reference sequence). Trimming shortened V by 5 bases and J by 0 bases, and 14 bases separated the two germline ends. CDR3 size: 16 residues. As DNA, the CDR3 is TGCAGTGCTCAAGCCTGGCAGAGCTCCTATAATTCACCCCTCCACTTT. This translates into CSAQAWQSSYNSPLHF.

On this clonotype: This may be a read error, as it is one base from a much larger clone. The rearrangement joins TRBV29-1 to TRBJ2-1, with 7 bases identical to TRBD2. This CDR3 has 16 amino acids. CDR1 and CDR2 from the germline V gene are SQVTM and ANQGSEA. The DNA for the CDR3 is TGCAGAGTGGGGGGGGGATCGGGGGAGACCTACAATGAGCAGTTCTTC. Protein sequence: CRVGGGSGETYNEQFF.

This clonotype was detected only a few times. CDR3 nucleotide sequence: TGCAGCGTAGGGACAGGGAGACCCTACGAGCAGTACTTC. Residues: CSVGTGRPYEQYF. This chain links TRBV29-1 with TRBJ2-7; TRBD1 matches at 9 bases. CDR1 is SQVTM, CDR2 ANQGSEA, per germline. V lost 6 bases and J lost 2; bases outside the gene matches: 5. This CDR3 has 13 residues.

This clonotype has a count of ten or more. The rearrangement joins TRBV10-3 to TRBJ2-2; no clear D gene. CDR1 is ENHRY and CDR2 is SYGVKD in the germline V gene. CDR3 length equals 11 residues. With 4 bases removed from V and 4 bases from J, the gap between germline ends came to 1 base. The CDR3 DNA reads as TGTGCCATCAGTGGCACCGGGGAGCTGTTTTTT. Translating gives CAISGTGELFF.

This clonotype has a count of ten or more. This chain connects TRBV20-1 to TRBJ2-2; maybe TRBD2 (5 bases). There are 13 residues in the CDR3. CDR1 and CDR2 (germline): DFQATT, SNEGSKA (reference sequence). Trimming removed 6 bases at V and 1 base at J, with 9 bases between. CDR3 amino acids: CSASGLNTGELFF. CDR3 DNA sequence: TGCAGTGCCTCGGGGTTGAACACCGGGGAGCTGTTTTTT.

This clonotype was counted a few times. The J gene is TRBJ1-1, the V gene TRBV28, with D possibly TRBD1 on 5 matching bases. V dropped 5 bases and J dropped 1 base, with 17 bases sitting between them. The CDR3 consists of 16 residues. Looked up from germline, CDR1 is MDHEN and CDR2 is SYDVKM. CDR3 sequence (DNA): TGTGCCAGCAGTCTCTTAGGGACTTGGAGGAACACTGAAGCTTTCTTT. This codes for CASSLLGTWRNTEAFF.

This clonotype showed up just a few times. This chain uses TRBV10-3 with TRBJ2-7; 8 nucleotides align to TRBD1. With V trimmed by 4 bases and J by 5 bases, 1 base remained unmatched. Germline V lookup: CDR1 ENHRY, CDR2 SYGVKD. The CDR3 is made up of 12 amino acids. This chain's CDR3 is CAISADRDEQYF. The CDR3 bases are TGTGCCATCAGTGCGGACAGGGACGAGCAGTACTTC.

The V call is TRBV19, the J call TRBJ1-6; 7 positions agree with TRBD1. Germline-derived CDR1 and CDR2 are LNHDA and SQIVND (reference sequence). Trimming cost V 6 bases and J 7 bases; bases outside gene matches: 6. The CDR3 has 14 residues. CDR3 protein: CASSPQGWNSPLHF. In nucleotides, the CDR3 is TGTGCCAGTAGCCCACAGGGGTGGAATTCACCCCTCCACTTT.

The chain employs TRBV20-1 and TRBJ1-1; D unresolved. Germline V gives CDR1 DFQATT, CDR2 SNEGSKA (reference sequence). Deletions cut 0 bases from V and 1 base from J, with 18 bases between. This CDR3 is built from 17 residues. In DNA, the CDR3 is TGCAGTGCTAGAGATGTCGGAAACCCCACGGGGAACACTGAAGCTTTCTTT. This codes for CSARDVGNPTGNTEAFF.

The J gene is TRBJ1-2, the V gene TRBV20-1; weak D call: TRBD1 (5 bases). This CDR3 spans 13 amino acids. Per germline, CDR1 DFQATT and CDR2 SNEGSKA (reference sequence). Between the trimmed V and J ends, which lost 7 bases and 8 bases, there was a span of 20 bases. CDR3 sequence: CSVQGQDKGGYTF. In DNA, the CDR3 is TGCAGTGTTCAGGGCCAGGACAAGGGAGGCTACACCTTC.

The gene calls are TRBV6-6 and TRBJ2-3; perhaps TRBD2 as D (6 bases). Trimming stripped 5 bases from V and 6 bases from J, with 15 bases between. The CDR3 length is 14 residues. Germline V CDR1 and CDR2: MNHNY, SVGAGI (reference sequence). The CDR3 bases are TGTGCCAGCAGTCCTCCGACCAGCGGGGATACGCAGTATTTT. Translating gives CASSPPTSGDTQYF.

This clonotype was picked up many times. The chain couples TRBV7-2 to TRBJ2-2; TRBD1 matches 7 bases. The CDR3 covers 15 residues. Germline V gene data show CDR1 as SGHTA and CDR2 as FQGNSA. With 6 bases clipped from V and 0 bases from J, the junction kept 4 bases outside the gene matches. CDR3 in DNA: TGTGCCAGCAGACAAGACAGGGCGAACACCGGGGAGCTGTTTTTT. Protein sequence: CASRQDRANTGELFF.

This clonotype was seen many times. The chain links TRBV27 to TRBJ2-7; 10 bases fit TRBD1. Per germline, CDR1 MNHEY and CDR2 SMNVEV (reference sequence). The CDR3 sequence is 20 residues long. V lost 5 bases to trimming and J lost 1 base; unmatched junction nucleotides: 20. The CDR3 here is CASSADRGIRGYLGSYEQYF. The CDR3 nucleotides read TGTGCCAGCAGTGCGGACAGGGGGATTCGGGGTTACCTAGGTTCCTACGAGCAGTACTTC.

The chain uses TRBV27 and TRBJ2-7; D not resolved. V was shortened by 3 bases and J by 6 bases, with 12 bases between the two germline ends. CDR3 size: 13 residues. Looked up from germline, CDR1 is MNHEY and CDR2 is SMNVEV (reference sequence). CDR3 sequence (DNA): TGTGCCAGCAGTTTCCGGGCCCGATCCGAGCAGTACTTC. This encodes CASSFRARSEQYF.

The genes are TRBV19 and TRBJ1-5, with 7 bases lining up with TRBD1. The J segment lost 0 bases and the V segment lost 5 bases, leaving 10 bases of the junction unmatched. In germline, CDR1 is LNHDA, CDR2 SQIVND (reference sequence). The CDR3 contains 17 residues. CDR3 coding DNA: TGTGCCAGTAGTTCCCTCGGGACAGCCTATAGCAATCAGCCCCAGCATTTT. The encoded protein is CASSSLGTAYSNQPQHF.

This clonotype has more than one count but fewer than ten. The CDR3: CASSPLAKNIQYF. CDR3 in DNA: TGTGCCAGCTCTCCCCTAGCCAAAAACATTCAGTACTTC. The chain couples TRBV18 to TRBJ2-4; no reliable D call. The V gene lost 6 bases and the J gene lost 0 bases, with 6 bases spanning the gap. This CDR3 is built from 13 residues. The germline V gene encodes CDR1 KGHSH and CDR2 LQKENI. Variable domain in full (rest from reference TRBV18 and TRBJ2-4): NAGVMQNPRHLVRRRGQEARLRCSPMKGHSHVYWYRQLPEEGLKFMVYLQKENIIDESGMPKERFSAEFPKEGPSILRIQQVVRGDSAAYFCASSPLAKNIQYFGAGTRLSVL.

Many counts were recorded for this clonotype. The V gene is TRBV12-5, the J gene TRBJ1-2; D unresolved. This CDR3 is built from 13 residues. V was shortened by 0 bases and J by 3 bases, with 5 bases between the two germline ends. Germline assignment: CDR1 LGHNT and CDR2 FRNRAP. CDR3 residues: CASGLVTDYGYTF. Here the CDR3 DNA reads TGTGCTAGTGGTTTGGTAACAGACTATGGCTACACCTTC.

The table lists this clonotype with many counts. The chain is built from TRBV7-9 and TRBJ2-7; a weak D match, TRBD2 (5 bases). This CDR3 is built from 15 residues. Germline CDR1 is SEHNR and CDR2 is FQNEAQ (reference sequence). V gave up 6 bases and J gave up 0 bases, with 15 bases separating them. As DNA, the CDR3 is TGTGCCAGCAGTCCCCCGGACGGAGGCTCCTACGAGCAGTACTTC. Protein product: CASSPPDGGSYEQYF. Full variable domain (outside the CDR3, taken from reference TRBV7-9 and TRBJ2-7): DTGVSQNPRHKITKRGQNVTFRCDPISEHNRLYWYRQTLGQGPEFLTYFQNEAQLEKSRLLSDRFSAERPKGSFSTLEIQRTEQGDSAMYLCASSPPDGGSYEQYFGPGTRLTVT.

This clonotype was observed at least ten times. The chain joins TRBV7-3 to TRBJ2-5; D might be TRBD2 (5 bases). This CDR3 is 16 amino acids long. CDR1 is SGHTA and CDR2 is FQGTGA in the germline V gene. The germline V and J ends were trimmed by 5 bases and 2 bases, with 18 bases remaining between them. CDR3 nucleotides: TGTGCCAGCAGCCCAAAGGGAGTCCAACCACAAGAGACCCAGTACTTC. Its protein product is CASSPKGVQPQETQYF.

This clonotype was counted only a few times. The genes are TRBV30 and TRBJ2-2, with D unclear. The V gene's germline CDR1 is GTSNPN and CDR2 SVGIG (reference sequence). V was trimmed by 2 bases and J by 1 base, leaving 8 bases between them. The CDR3 runs to 14 residues. CDR3 nucleotide sequence: TGTGCCTGGAGTCCAGGCCAGAACACCGGGGAGCTGTTTTTT. Its translation is CAWSPGQNTGELFF.